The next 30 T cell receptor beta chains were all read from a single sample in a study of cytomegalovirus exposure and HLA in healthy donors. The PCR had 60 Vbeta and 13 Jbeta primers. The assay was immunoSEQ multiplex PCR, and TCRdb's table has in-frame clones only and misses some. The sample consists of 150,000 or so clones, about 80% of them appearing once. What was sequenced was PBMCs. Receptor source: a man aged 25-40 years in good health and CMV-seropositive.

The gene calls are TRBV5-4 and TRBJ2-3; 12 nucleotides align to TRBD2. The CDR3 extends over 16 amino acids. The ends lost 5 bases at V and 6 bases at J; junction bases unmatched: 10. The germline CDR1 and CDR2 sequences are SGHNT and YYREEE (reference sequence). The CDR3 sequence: CASSSWTSGVVDTQYF. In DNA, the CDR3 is TGTGCCAGCAGTTCTTGGACTAGCGGGGTGGTGGATACGCAGTATTTT.

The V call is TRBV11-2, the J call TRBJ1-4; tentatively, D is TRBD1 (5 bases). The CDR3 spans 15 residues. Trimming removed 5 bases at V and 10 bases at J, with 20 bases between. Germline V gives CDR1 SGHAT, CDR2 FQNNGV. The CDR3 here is CASSESRDYHGKLFF. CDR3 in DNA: TGTGCCAGCAGCGAAAGCAGGGACTATCACGGAAAACTGTTTTTT.

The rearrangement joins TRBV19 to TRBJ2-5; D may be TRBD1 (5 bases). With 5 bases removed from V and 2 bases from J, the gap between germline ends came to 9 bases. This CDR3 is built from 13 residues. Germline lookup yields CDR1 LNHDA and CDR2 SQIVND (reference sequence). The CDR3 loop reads CASSSDRQETQYF. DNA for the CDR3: TGTGCCAGTAGTTCCGACAGACAAGAGACCCAGTACTTC.

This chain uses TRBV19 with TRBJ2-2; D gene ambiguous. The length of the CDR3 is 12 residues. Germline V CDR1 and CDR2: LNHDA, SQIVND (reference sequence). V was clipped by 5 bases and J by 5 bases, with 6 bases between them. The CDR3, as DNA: TGTGCCAGTAGTCTTTTAACCGGGGAGCTGTTTTTT. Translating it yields CASSLLTGELFF. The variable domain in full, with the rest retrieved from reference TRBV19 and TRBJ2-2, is DGGITQSPKYLFRKEGQNVTLSCEQNLNHDAMYWYRQDPGQGLRLIYYSQIVNDFQKGDIAEGYSVSREKKESFPLTVTSAQKNPTAFYLCASSLLTGELFFGEGSRLTVL.

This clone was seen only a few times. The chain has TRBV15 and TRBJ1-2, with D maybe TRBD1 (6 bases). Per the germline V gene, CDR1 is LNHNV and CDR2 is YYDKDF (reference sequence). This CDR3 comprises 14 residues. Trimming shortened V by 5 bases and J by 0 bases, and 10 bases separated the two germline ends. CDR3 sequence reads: CATSVGTTNYGYTF. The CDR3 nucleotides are TGTGCCACCAGCGTAGGGACAACTAACTATGGCTACACCTTC.

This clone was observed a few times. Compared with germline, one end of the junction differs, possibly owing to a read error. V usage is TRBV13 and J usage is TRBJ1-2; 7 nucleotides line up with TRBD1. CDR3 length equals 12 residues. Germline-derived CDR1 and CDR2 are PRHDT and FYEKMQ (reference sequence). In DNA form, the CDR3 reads TGTGCCAGCAGCCTAGGGACAGCCCATCGCACCTTC. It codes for CASSLGTAHRTF. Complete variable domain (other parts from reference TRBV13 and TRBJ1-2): AAGVIQSPRHLIKEKRETATLKCYPIPRHDTVYWYQQGPGQDPQFLISFYEKMQSDKGSIPDRFSAQQFSDYHSELNMSSLELGDSALYFCASSLGTAHRTFGSGTRLTVV.

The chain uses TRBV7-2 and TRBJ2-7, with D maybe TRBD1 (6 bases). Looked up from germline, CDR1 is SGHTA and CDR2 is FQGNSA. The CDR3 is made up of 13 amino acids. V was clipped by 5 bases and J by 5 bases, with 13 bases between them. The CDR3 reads CASSLGQINEQYF. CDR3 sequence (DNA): TGTGCCAGCAGCCTCGGACAGATCAACGAGCAGTACTTC. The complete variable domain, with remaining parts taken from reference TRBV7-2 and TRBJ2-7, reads GAGVSQSPSNKVTEKGKDVELRCDPISGHTALYWYRQSLGQGLEFLIYFQGNSAPDKSGLPSDRFSAERTGGSVSTLTIQRTQQEDSAVYLCASSLGQINEQYFGPGTRLTVT.

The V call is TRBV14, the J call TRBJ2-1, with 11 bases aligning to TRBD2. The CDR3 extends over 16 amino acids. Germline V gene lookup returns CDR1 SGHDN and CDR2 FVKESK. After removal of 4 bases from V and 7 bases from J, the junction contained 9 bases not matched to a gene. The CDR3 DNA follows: TGTGCCAGCAGCCTAAGGGAACTAGCGGGAGCAAATGAGCAGTTCTTC. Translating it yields CASSLRELAGANEQFF.

This chain's CDR3 is CASSPSPGLVTEAFF. The DNA for the CDR3 is TGTGCCAGCAGCCCTTCACCGGGTTTGGTCACTGAAGCTTTCTTT. The chain recombines TRBV5-6 with TRBJ1-1; D unclear. The V end was cut by 4 bases, the J end by 4 bases, with 17 bases between. The germline CDR1 and CDR2 sequences are SGHDT and YYEEEE. The CDR3 length is 15 residues.

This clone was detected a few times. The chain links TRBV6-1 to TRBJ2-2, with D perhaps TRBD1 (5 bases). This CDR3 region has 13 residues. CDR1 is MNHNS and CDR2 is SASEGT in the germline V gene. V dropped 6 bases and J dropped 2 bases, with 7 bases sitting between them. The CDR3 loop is CASRGLNTGELFF. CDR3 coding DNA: TGTGCCAGCAGGGGGCTCAACACCGGGGAGCTGTTTTTT.

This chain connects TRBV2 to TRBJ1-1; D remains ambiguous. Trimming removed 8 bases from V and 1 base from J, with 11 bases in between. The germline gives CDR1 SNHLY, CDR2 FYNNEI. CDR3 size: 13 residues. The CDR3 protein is CASYEGANTEAFF. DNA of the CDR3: TGTGCCAGCTATGAGGGAGCGAACACTGAAGCTTTCTTT.

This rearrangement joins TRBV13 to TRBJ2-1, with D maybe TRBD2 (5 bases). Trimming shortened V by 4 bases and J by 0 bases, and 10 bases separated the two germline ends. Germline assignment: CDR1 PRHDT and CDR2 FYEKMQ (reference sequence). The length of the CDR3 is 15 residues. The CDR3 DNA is TGTGCCAGCAGCTCTAGCACGAGCTCCTACAATGAGCAGTTCTTC. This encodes CASSSSTSSYNEQFF. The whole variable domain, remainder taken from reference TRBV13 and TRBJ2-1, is AAGVIQSPRHLIKEKRETATLKCYPIPRHDTVYWYQQGPGQDPQFLISFYEKMQSDKGSIPDRFSAQQFSDYHSELNMSSLELGDSALYFCASSSSTSSYNEQFFGPGTRLTVL.

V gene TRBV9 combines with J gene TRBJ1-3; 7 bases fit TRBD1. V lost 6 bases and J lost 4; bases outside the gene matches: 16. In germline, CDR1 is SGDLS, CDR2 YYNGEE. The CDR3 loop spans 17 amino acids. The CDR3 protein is CASTVGEQGTKGNTIYF. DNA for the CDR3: TGTGCCAGCACGGTAGGGGAACAGGGGACCAAAGGAAACACCATATATTTT.

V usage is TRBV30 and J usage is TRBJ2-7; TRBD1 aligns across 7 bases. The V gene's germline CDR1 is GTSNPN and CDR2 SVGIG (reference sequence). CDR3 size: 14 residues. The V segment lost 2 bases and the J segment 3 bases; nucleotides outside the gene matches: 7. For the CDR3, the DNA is TGTGCCTGGAGTCGAGGACAGGAGAACTACGAGCAGTACTTC. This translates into CAWSRGQENYEQYF.

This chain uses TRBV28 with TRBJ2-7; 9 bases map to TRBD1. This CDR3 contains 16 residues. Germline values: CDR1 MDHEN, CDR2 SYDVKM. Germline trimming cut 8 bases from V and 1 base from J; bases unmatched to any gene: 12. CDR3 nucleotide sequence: TGTGCCAGCGTCGGGACAGGGCCTTACTCTTCCTACGAGCAGTACTTC. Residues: CASVGTGPYSSYEQYF. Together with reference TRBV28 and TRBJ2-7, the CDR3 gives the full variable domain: DVKVTQSSRYLVKRTGEKVFLECVQDMDHENMFWYRQDPGLGLRLIYFSYDVKMKEKGDIPEGYSVSREKKERFSLILESASTNQTSMYLCASVGTGPYSSYEQYFGPGTRLTVT.

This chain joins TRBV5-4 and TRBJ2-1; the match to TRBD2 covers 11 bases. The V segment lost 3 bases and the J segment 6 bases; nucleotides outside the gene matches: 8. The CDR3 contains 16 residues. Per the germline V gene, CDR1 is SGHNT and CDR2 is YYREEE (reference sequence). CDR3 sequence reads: CASSSPITSGSNEQFF. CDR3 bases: TGTGCCAGCAGCTCCCCAATAACTAGCGGGAGCAATGAGCAGTTCTTC. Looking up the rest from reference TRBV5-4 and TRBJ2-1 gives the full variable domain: ETGVTQSPTHLIKTRGQQVTLRCSSQSGHNTVSWYQQALGQGPQFIFQYYREEENGRGNFPPRFSGLQFPNYSSELNVNALELDDSALYLCASSSPITSGSNEQFFGPGTRLTVL.

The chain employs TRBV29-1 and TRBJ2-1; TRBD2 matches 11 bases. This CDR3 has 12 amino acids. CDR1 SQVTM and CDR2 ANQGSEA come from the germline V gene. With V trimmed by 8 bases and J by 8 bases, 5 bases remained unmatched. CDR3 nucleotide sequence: TGCAGCCAAACTAGCGGGAGATATGAGCAGTTCTTC. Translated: CSQTSGRYEQFF.

The CDR3 nucleotides read TGTGCCAGCAGAGAAAGAACCGGGACTAGCGGCCGAAATGAGCAGTTCTTC. It translates to CASRERTGTSGRNEQFF. The chain joins TRBV7-9 to TRBJ2-1; 11 bases map to TRBD2. The V and J ends lost 6 bases and 7 bases, in that order; junction bases with no gene match: 14. The germline V gene has CDR1 SEHNR and CDR2 FQNEAQ (reference sequence). The CDR3 totals 17 residues.

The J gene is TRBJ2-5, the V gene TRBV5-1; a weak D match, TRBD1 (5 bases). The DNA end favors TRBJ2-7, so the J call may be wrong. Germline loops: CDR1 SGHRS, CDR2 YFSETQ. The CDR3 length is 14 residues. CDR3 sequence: CASSSQGFAREQYF. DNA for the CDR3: TGCGCCAGCAGTTCCCAGGGTTTTGCGCGCGAGCAGTACTTC.

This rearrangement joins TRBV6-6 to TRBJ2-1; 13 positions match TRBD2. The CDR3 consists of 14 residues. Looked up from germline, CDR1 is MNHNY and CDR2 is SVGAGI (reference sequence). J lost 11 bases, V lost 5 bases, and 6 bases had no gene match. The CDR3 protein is CASSGPGTSGKQFF. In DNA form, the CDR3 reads TGTGCCAGCAGTGGCCCCGGGACTAGCGGGAAGCAGTTCTTC.

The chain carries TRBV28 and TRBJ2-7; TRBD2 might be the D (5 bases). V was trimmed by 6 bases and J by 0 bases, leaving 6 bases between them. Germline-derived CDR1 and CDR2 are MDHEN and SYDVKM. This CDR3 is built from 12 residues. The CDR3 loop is CASRGSSYEQYF. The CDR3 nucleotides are TGTGCCAGCAGGGGGAGCTCCTACGAGCAGTACTTC.

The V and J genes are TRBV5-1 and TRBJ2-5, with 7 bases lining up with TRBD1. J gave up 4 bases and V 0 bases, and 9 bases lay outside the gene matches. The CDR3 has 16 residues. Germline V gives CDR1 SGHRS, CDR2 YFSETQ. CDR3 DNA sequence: TGCGCCAGCAGCTTGGCTGTGACAGGGCGTGGAGAGACCCAGTACTTC. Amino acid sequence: CASSLAVTGRGETQYF.

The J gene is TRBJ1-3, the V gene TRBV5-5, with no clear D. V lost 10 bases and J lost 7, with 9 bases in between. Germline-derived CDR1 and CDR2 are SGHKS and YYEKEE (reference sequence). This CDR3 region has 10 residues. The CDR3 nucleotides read TGTGCCTCGAAACGGAACACCATATATTTT. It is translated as CASKRNTIYF.

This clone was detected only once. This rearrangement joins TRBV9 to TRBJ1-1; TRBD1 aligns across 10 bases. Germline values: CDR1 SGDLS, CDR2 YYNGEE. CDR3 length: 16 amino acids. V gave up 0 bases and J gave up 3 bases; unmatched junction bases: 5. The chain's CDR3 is CASSVAGGTGDTEAFF. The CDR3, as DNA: TGTGCCAGCAGCGTAGCGGGTGGGACAGGGGACACTGAAGCTTTCTTT.

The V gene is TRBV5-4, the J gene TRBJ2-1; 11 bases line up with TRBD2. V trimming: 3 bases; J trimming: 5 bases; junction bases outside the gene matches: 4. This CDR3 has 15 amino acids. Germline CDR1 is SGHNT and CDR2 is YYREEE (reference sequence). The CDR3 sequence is CASSSGTSGNNEQFF. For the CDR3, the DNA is TGTGCCAGCAGCTCCGGGACTAGCGGCAACAATGAGCAGTTCTTC.

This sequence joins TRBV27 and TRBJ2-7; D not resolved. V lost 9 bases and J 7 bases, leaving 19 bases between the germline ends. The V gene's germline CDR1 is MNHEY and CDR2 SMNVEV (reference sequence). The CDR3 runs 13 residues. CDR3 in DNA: TGTGCCAGTGGCGGCGGAACCTTCCGGGAGCAGTACTTC. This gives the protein CASGGGTFREQYF.

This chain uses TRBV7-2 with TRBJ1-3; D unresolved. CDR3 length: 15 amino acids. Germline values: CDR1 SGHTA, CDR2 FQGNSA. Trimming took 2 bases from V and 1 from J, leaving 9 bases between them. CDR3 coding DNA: TGTGCCAGCAGCTTAAACACAGTGTCTGGAAACACCATATATTTT. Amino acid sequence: CASSLNTVSGNTIYF.

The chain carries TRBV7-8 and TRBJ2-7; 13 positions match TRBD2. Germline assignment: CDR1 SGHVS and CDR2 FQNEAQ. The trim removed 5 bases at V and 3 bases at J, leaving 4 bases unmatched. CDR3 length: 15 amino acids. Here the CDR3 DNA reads TGTGCCAGCAGCGCCCGGACTAGCGGGGGCTACGAGCAGTACTTC. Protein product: CASSARTSGGYEQYF.

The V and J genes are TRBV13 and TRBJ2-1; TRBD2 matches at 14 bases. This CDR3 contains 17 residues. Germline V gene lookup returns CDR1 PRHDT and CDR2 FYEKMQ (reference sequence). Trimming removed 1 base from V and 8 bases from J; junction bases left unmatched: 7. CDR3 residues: CASSLAARLAGGHEQFF. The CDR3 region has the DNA TGTGCCAGCAGCTTAGCCGCCAGACTAGCGGGAGGGCATGAGCAGTTCTTC.

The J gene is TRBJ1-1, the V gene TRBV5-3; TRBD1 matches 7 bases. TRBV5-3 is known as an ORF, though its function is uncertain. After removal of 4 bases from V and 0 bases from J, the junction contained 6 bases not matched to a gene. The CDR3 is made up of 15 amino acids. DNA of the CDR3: TGTGCCAGAAGCCCTAGGACAGGAGTGAACACTGAAGCTTTCTTT. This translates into CARSPRTGVNTEAFF.